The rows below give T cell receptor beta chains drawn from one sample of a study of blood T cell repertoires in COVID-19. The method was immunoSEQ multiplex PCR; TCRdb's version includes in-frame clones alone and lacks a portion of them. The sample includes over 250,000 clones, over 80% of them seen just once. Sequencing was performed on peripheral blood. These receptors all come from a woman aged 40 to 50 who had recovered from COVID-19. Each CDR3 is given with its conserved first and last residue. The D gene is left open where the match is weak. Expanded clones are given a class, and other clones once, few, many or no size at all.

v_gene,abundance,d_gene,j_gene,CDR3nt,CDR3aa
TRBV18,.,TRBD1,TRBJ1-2,TGTGCCAGCTCACCACGCAACGACAGGGGAAGCGGTGGCTACACCTTC,CASSPRNDRGSGGYTF
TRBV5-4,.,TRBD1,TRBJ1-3,TGTGCCAGCAGCTCTCACTCGGACAGGAGCTCTGGAAACACCATATATTTT,CASSSHSDRSSGNTIYF
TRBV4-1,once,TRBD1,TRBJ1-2,TGCGCCAGCAGGCAAGCCCCGACAGGGGACTATGGCTACACCTTC,CASRQAPTGDYGYTF
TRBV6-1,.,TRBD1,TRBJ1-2,TGTGCCAGCAGTGAGAGACCGGGACAGGGGACCACCTTC,CASSERPGQGTTF
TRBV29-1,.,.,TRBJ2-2,TGCAGCGCTACTACACTTATGAACACCGGGGAGCTGTTTTTT,CSATTLMNTGELFF
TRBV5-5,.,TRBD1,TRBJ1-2,TGTGCCAGCAGCTGGAGGGCCGGGACAGGGGGCGCTTTGGTAGGCGATGGCTACACCTTC,CASSWRAGTGGALVGDGYTF
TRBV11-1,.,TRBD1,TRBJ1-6,TGTGCCAGCAGCTGGACAGGGGGTTCTAATTCACCCCTCCACTTT,CASSWTGGSNSPLHF
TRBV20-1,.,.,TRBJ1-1,TGCAGTGCTAGTCCTCTGAACACTGAAGCTTTCTTT,CSASPLNTEAFF
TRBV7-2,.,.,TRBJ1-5,TGTGCCAGCAGCCCCGAGCGCAGGGTCTGGAAACAGCCCCAGCATTTT,CASSPERRVWKQPQHF
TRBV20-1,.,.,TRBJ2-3,TGCAGTGCTAGTACGGGGGGCGCAGATACGCAGTATTTT,CSASTGGADTQYF
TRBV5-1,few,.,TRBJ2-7,TGCGCCAGCAGCCCAGGGATTTCCTGGGAGCAGTACTTC,CASSPGISWEQYF
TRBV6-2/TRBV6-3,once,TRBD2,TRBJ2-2,TGTGCCAGCAGTTACTTACTAGCGGGGGTGCACGGGGAGCTGTTTTTT,CASSYLLAGVHGELFF
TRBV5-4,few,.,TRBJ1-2,TGTGCCAGCAGCTTTGGTGGCGGCTACACCTTC,CASSFGGGYTF
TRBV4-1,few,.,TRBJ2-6,TGCGCCAGCAGCCAAAGGTCAGCAGACCCAGGCGGGGCCAACGTCCTGACTTTC,CASSQRSADPGGANVLTF
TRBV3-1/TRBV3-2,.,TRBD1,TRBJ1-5,TGTGCCAGCAGCCAACGACAGGGAGGTCAGCCCCAGCATTTT,CASSQRQGGQPQHF
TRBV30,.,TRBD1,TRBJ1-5,TGTGCCTGGAGTCGGACAGGGGGCAATCAGCCCCAGCATTTT,CAWSRTGGNQPQHF
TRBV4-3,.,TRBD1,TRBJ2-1,TGCGCCAGCAGCCAAAATGACAGGGTTTTGGATGAGCAGTTCTTC,CASSQNDRVLDEQFF
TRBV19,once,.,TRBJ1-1,TGTGCCAGTAGTATACGGGCAGGGGTCTACACTGAAGCTTTCTTT,CASSIRAGVYTEAFF
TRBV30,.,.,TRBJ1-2,TGTGCCTGGAGCGTAACGGGAATCGGAGACACCTTC,CAWSVTGIGDTF
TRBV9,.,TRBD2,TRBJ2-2,TGTGCCAGCAGCCCCCAAGCGGGGGGGGTCACCGGGGAGCTGTTTTTT,CASSPQAGGVTGELFF
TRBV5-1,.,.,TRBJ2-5,TGCGCCAGCAGAAGGTGGACTCCCGGGGAGCGCCAGTACTTC,CASRRWTPGERQYF
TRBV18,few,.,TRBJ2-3,TGTGCCAGCTCACCACCTAGAACAGCTAGCACAGATACGCAGTATTTT,CASSPPRTASTDTQYF
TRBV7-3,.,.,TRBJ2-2,TGTGCCAGCAGCTTAACGGGCCCCGGGGAGCTGTTTTTT,CASSLTGPGELFF
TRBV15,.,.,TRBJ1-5,TGTGCCACCAGCCATGTACAGGGATACAATCAGCCCCAGCATTTT,CATSHVQGYNQPQHF
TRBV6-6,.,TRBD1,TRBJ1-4,TGTGCCAGCAGACCTGCCGGGACAGGGAATGAAAAACTGTTTTTT,CASRPAGTGNEKLFF
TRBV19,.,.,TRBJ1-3,TGTGCCAGTAGTATTTTGGGCCCGTTGGGGGCCTATGGAAACACCATATATTTT,CASSILGPLGAYGNTIYF
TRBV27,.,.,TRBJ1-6,TGTGCCAGCAACCTCCGGTGGGGCGATAATTCACCCCTCCACTTT,CASNLRWGDNSPLHF
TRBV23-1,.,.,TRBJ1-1,TGCGCCAGCAGTCAATCCCTTCAGCGGGGGGAAGCTTTCTTT,CASSQSLQRGEAFF
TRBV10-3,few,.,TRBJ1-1,TGTGCCATCAGTGAGTCGGGGGGGAGCGCTGAAGCTTTCTTT,CAISESGGSAEAFF
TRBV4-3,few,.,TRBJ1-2,TGCGCCAGCAGCCAAGATGGGCCAGATGGCTACACCTTC,CASSQDGPDGYTF
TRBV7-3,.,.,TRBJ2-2,TGTGCCAGCAGCATGACAGGGAACACCGGGGAGCTGTTTTTT,CASSMTGNTGELFF
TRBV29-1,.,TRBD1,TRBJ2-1,TGCAGCGTTGAAGACCAGGGACAGGCGAGCTCCTACAATGAGCAGTTCTTC,CSVEDQGQASSYNEQFF
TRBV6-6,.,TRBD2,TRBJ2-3,TGTGCCAGCAGTCTAGCGGGGGGCGGGGGGAGCACAGATACGCAGTATTTT,CASSLAGGGGSTDTQYF
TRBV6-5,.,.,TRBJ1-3,TGTGCCAGCAGTTACTCGATTCCGAGTTGGAACACCATATATTTT,CASSYSIPSWNTIYF
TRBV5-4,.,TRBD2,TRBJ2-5,TGTGCCAGCAGCCCGACTAGCGGGGGATCCCGGACCCAGTACTTC,CASSPTSGGSRTQYF
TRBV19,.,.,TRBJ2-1,TGTGCCAGTAGTATAAAGGCGGGCCCCTCCTACAATGAGCAGTTCTTC,CASSIKAGPSYNEQFF
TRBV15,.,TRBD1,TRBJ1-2,TGTGCCACCAGCAGGGCTGGACAGGGACCTAACTATGGCTACACCTTC,CATSRAGQGPNYGYTF
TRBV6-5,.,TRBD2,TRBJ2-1,TGTGCCAGCAGGGCTAGCGGGGGGGTTTACAATGAGCAGTTCTTC,CASRASGGVYNEQFF
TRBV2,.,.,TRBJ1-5,TGTGCCAGCAGTGAAGAGGCAGGGTATAGCAATCAGCCCCAGCATTTT,CASSEEAGYSNQPQHF
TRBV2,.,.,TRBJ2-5,TGTGCCAGCAGAGACTTGGACAGAGCCGAGGAGGAGACCCAGTACTTC,CASRDLDRAEEETQYF
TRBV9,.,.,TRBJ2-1,TGTGCCAGCAGCGTAGCTGCGAGCTCCTACAATGAGCAGTTCTTC,CASSVAASSYNEQFF
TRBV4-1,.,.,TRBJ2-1,TGCGCCAGCAGCCAGTTGGAGGGACCAAGCTCCTACAATGAGCAGTTCTTC,CASSQLEGPSSYNEQFF
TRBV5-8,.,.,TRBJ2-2,TGTGCCAGCAGCCCCTACAGGGCGAACACCGGGGAGCTGTTTTTT,CASSPYRANTGELFF
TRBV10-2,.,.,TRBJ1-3,TGCGCCAGCAGCGGGACATTCTACTCTGGAAACACCATATATTTT,CASSGTFYSGNTIYF
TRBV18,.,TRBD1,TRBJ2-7,TGTGCCAGCTCACCGACAGGGAGAACCTACGAGCAGTACTTC,CASSPTGRTYEQYF
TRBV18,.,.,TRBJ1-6,TGTGCCAGCTCACTACAGGCCCCTTCGGGTTCACCCCTCCACTTT,CASSLQAPSGSPLHF
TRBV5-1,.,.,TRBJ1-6,TGCGCCAGCAGCTCTCCGACAGGAAGAAATTCACCCCTCCACTTT,CASSSPTGRNSPLHF
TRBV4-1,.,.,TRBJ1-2,TGCGCCAGCAGCCAAAAGACCCCGGGGGGCTATGGCTACACCTTC,CASSQKTPGGYGYTF
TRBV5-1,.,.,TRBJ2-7,TGCGCCAGCAGCTTGGGTAGGGGAATCGGCGAGCAGTACTTC,CASSLGRGIGEQYF
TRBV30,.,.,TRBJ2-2,TGTGCCTGGATTGGCAGGGCTGAGGCGAACACCGGGGAGCTGTTTTTT,CAWIGRAEANTGELFF
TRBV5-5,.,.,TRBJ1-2,TGTGCCAGCCCCGGGAGGAGCGGGGGCTACACCTTC,CASPGRSGGYTF